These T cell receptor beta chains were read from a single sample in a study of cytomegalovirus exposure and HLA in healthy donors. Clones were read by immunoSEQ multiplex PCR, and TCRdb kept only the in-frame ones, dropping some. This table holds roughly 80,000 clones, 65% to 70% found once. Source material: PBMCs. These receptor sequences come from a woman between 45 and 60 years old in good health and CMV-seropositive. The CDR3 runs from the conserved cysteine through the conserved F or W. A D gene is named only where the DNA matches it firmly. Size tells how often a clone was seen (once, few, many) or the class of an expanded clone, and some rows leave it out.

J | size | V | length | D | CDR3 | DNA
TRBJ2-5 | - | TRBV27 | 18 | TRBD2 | CASSPRTSGVLGGETQYF | TGTGCCAGCAGTCCACGGACTAGCGGGGTATTGGGGGGAGAGACCCAGTACTTC
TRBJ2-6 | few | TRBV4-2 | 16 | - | CASSQVSHSGANVLTF | TGTGCCAGCAGCCAAGTTAGCCACTCTGGGGCCAACGTCCTGACTTTC
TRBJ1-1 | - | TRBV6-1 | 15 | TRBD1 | CASSGGQGVNTEAFF | TGTGCCAGCAGTGGAGGACAGGGGGTAAACACTGAAGCTTTCTTT
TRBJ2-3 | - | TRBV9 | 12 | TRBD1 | CASAGGADTQYF | TGTGCCAGCGCAGGGGGTGCAGATACGCAGTATTTT
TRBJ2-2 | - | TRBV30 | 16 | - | CAWSERDIPNTGELFF | TGTGCCTGGAGCGAGCGCGATATTCCGAACACCGGGGAGCTGTTTTTT
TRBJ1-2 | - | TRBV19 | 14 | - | CASSRDTSLYGYTF | TGTGCCAGTAGTCGGGACACCTCTCTGTATGGCTACACCTTC
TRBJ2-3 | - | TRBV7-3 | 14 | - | CASSLEAGTDTQYF | TGTGCCAGCAGCTTGGAAGCGGGCACAGATACGCAGTATTTT
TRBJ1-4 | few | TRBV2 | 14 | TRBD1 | CASRRDRGEEKLFF | TGTGCCAGCAGGAGGGACAGGGGCGAAGAAAAACTGTTTTTT
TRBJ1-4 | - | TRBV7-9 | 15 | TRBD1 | CASGHYRDRAEKLFF | TGTGCCAGCGGCCATTACCGGGACAGAGCTGAAAAACTGTTTTTT
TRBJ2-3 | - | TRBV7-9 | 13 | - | CASSRGALDTQYF | TGTGCCAGCAGCCGTGGGGCCCTAGATACGCAGTATTTT
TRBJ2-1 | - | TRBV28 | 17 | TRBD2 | CASSTPRLAGAYNEQFF | TGTGCCAGCAGTACCCCCAGACTAGCGGGGGCCTACAATGAGCAGTTCTTC
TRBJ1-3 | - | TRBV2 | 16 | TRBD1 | CASRGGQEGSGNTIYF | TGTGCCAGCAGGGGCGGACAGGAGGGCTCTGGAAACACCATATATTTT
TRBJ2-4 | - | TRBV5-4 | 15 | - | CASSLQGHSGNIQYF | TGTGCCAGCAGCCTGCAGGGACACTCGGGAAACATTCAGTACTTC
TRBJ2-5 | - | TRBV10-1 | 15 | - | CASSGTRGDGETQYF | TGCGCCAGCAGTGGAACCAGGGGAGACGGGGAGACCCAGTACTTC
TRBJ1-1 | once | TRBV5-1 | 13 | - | CASSPIENTEAFF | TGCGCCAGCAGCCCTATAGAAAACACTGAAGCTTTCTTT
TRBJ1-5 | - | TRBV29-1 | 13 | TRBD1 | CSVAGTVDQPQHF | TGCAGCGTGGCCGGGACAGTCGACCAGCCCCAGCATTTT